The 9 T cell receptor beta chains below come from one sample, sequenced in a study of CD8+ T cells in alopecia areata (dated by TCRdb to the late 2010s). The method behind the library was the immunoSEQ multiplex PCR assay. RNA was extracted from all samples and reverse transcribed into cDNA, which served as template for TCR sequencing. TCRdb obtained this table from immuneACCESS and retained in-frame rearrangements with V and J assigned. These tables miss some clones; where compared with another copy, unresolved V genes account for less than half of the shortfall, and the remainder is unexplained. Present in this sample are over 120,000 clones, under 60% of which were seen just once. Around 6% of the sample goes to the ten largest clones. The sample's time point label, in plain terms: baseline before oral tofacitinib. Sequencing used CD4+ T cells sorted from blood, obtained at week 0. All receptors derive from a human donor with alopecia areata.

The chain has TRBV18 and TRBJ1-5; 7 bases map to TRBD1. Losses at the gene ends were 4 bases for V and 4 bases for J; bases not matched to a gene: 10. This CDR3 comprises 16 residues. The germline CDR1 and CDR2 sequences are KGHSH and LQKENI. The CDR3 nucleotides read TGTGCCAGCTCACTCGTCTCCGGGACAGCTAATCAGCCCCAGCATTTT. It translates to CASSLVSGTANQPQHF.

The chain employs TRBV19 and TRBJ2-7, with 7 positions matching TRBD1. Germline V lookup: CDR1 LNHDA, CDR2 SQIVND (reference sequence). The CDR3 loop spans 16 amino acids. After removal of 5 bases from V and 1 base from J, the junction contained 11 bases not matched to a gene. CDR3 nucleotides: TGTGCCAGTAGTGGCTCCCGGGACAGACTTTCCTACGAGCAGTACTTC. Its translation: CASSGSRDRLSYEQYF. Drawing the rest from reference TRBV19 and TRBJ2-7, the complete variable domain is DGGITQSPKYLFRKEGQNVTLSCEQNLNHDAMYWYRQDPGQGLRLIYYSQIVNDFQKGDIAEGYSVSREKKESFPLTVTSAQKNPTAFYLCASSGSRDRLSYEQYFGPGTRLTVT.

The genes are TRBV7-3 and TRBJ2-3, with 9 bases matching TRBD1. This CDR3 spans 15 amino acids. Germline V CDR1 and CDR2: SGHTA, FQGTGA. Trimming took 5 bases from V and 4 from J; bases not matched to a gene: 7. DNA of the CDR3: TGTGCCAGCAGCCCGAGGGGACAGGGTCCAGATACGCAGTATTTT. Protein sequence: CASSPRGQGPDTQYF.

This clone was seen a handful of times. The V call is TRBV29-1, the J call TRBJ1-2, with unresolved D. The germline V and J ends were trimmed by 7 bases and 1 base, with 7 bases remaining between them. Germline CDR1 reads SQVTM; CDR2 reads ANQGSEA. The CDR3 is 11 amino acids. The CDR3 nucleotides are TGCAGCGGAGGGTTTAACTATGGCTACACCTTC. Its translation: CSGGFNYGYTF.

The genes are TRBV4-2 and TRBJ2-3, with D tentatively TRBD2 (6 bases). CDR1 LGHNA and CDR2 YNFKEQ come from the germline V gene. Trimming cost V 1 base and J 2 bases, with 25 bases left between them. The length of the CDR3 is 20 residues. The CDR3 DNA is TGTGCCAGCAGCCAAGTCTCCTTCCTGCGGGACTCAGAATTCACAGATACGCAGTATTTT. Translating gives CASSQVSFLRDSEFTDTQYF.

This clone was counted between two and nine times. The rearrangement joins TRBV30 to TRBJ1-4; weak D call: TRBD1 (6 bases). This CDR3 is built from 15 residues. Germline values: CDR1 GTSNPN, CDR2 SVGIG (reference sequence). Trimming pared 1 base from V and 8 bases from J, leaving 17 bases between. CDR3 amino acids: CAWSAPGADEEKLFF. CDR3 DNA: TGTGCCTGGAGTGCCCCAGGGGCGGACGAAGAAAAACTGTTTTTT.

Of note for this clone: Sequence at one end of the junction differs from germline and may be a read error. The chain carries TRBV7-2 and TRBJ2-1; D possibly corresponds to TRBD2 (6 bases). The CDR3 is made up of 12 amino acids. Germline CDR1 is SGHTA and CDR2 is FQGNSA. The DNA of the CDR3 is TGTGCCAGCAGCTTAAGGCCCGGGGGTCTAGTCTTC. This gives the protein CASSLRPGGLVF.

This chain joins TRBV5-7 and TRBJ2-4, with 8 bases lining up with TRBD1. TRBV5-7 is an open reading frame whose function is uncertain. V was clipped by 6 bases and J by 8 bases; unmatched bases: 7. CDR3 length equals 13 residues. The CDR3 is CASTGQGIDIQYF. The CDR3 DNA reads as TGTGCCAGCACCGGACAGGGTATTGACATTCAGTACTTC.

V and J are TRBV9 and TRBJ2-2; the match to TRBD1 covers 7 bases. CDR1 and CDR2 (germline): SGDLS, YYNGEE. The CDR3 runs 14 residues. The ends lost 7 bases at V and 1 base at J; junction bases unmatched: 4. The CDR3 sequence: CASSRDRNTGELFF. CDR3 nucleotides: TGTGCCAGCTCCCGGGACAGGAACACCGGGGAGCTGTTTTTT.